The T cell receptor (beta chain) under discussion was sequenced for a study of cytomegalovirus exposure and HLA in healthy donors. For the study at large: Tens of millions of unique TCRs from HLA-typed donors were held in an early release of data.

With 3 bases removed from V and 0 bases from J, the gap between germline ends came to 9 bases. The CDR3 loop spans 15 amino acids. Germline V gene sequence: CDR1 MNHNS, CDR2 SASEGT. As to this clone: The antigen is not known.

Study findings and constraints: In a later analysis, TCR beta V- and J-gene trimming showed a link to a missense DCLRE1C variant.

The PCR was carried out with 60 Vbeta primers and 13 Jbeta primers. Profiling relied on immunoSEQ multiplex PCR, and the TCRdb table lists in-frame clones only, not all of them. The profile covers about 140,000 clones, with 75% to 80% appearing a single time and 1.5% to 2% taken by the ten largest. The chain carries TRBV6-1 and TRBJ1-3; possibly TRBD1 for D (6 bases). The clonotype comes from a female donor in good health and CMV-seronegative. Sequenced: PBMCs. CDR3 coding DNA: TGTGCCAGCAGTGAGGACAGCTCCTCTGGAAACACCATATATTTT. It specifies CASSEDSSSGNTIYF.